These 16 T cell receptor beta chains were sequenced from one sample in a study of T cell clones after liver transplantation (dated by TCRdb to between 2018 and 2021). The antigens of these receptors remain unknown. Proliferating CFSE-low cells from the MLR were sequenced to define alloreactive TCRbeta sequences. The library relied on the immunoSEQ multiplex PCR assay. Drawn from immuneACCESS, this table holds only the in-frame rearrangements with V and J called that TCRdb kept. Clones are partly lost; checked studies trace under half to an unresolved V gene and leave the rest unexplained. The sample records about 2,900 clones, roughly 23% of which are singletons. Together, the top ten hold 15% to 19% of the sample. The sample was CD4+ T cells from PBMCs cultured with third-party cells. These receptors were taken from a human patient who received a liver transplant. Some T cells present after a transplant may be cells of the graft donor.

The V gene is TRBV5-6, the J gene TRBJ2-5; D unresolved. V dropped 0 bases and J dropped 4 bases, with 4 bases sitting between them. Germline CDR1 and CDR2: SGHDT and YYEEEE. The CDR3 length is 12 residues. The CDR3, as DNA: TGTGCCAGCAGCTTGGACGGAGAGACCCAGTACTTC. Its translation: CASSLDGETQYF.

This clone is termed medium-sized (0.01 to 0.1%). The rearrangement links TRBV19 to TRBJ2-7; 7 bases match TRBD1. The CDR3 is 16 residues long. V shed 1 base and J 1 base; nucleotides not matched to a gene: 7. Germline CDR1 is LNHDA and CDR2 is SQIVND (reference sequence). CDR3 DNA sequence: TGTGCCAGTAGTATAGGACCTCCGGGACAGTCCTACGAGCAGTACTTC. Translated: CASSIGPPGQSYEQYF.

Regarding this clone: The junction departs from the called germline gene at one end, perhaps through a read error. This chain joins TRBV5-1 and TRBJ1-2; 8 positions agree with TRBD1. There are 13 residues in the CDR3. Germline CDR1 is SGHRS and CDR2 is YFSETQ. In DNA form, the CDR3 reads TGTGCCAGCAGCGCGGGGACAGGCTATGGCTACACCTTC. It specifies CASSAGTGYGYTF.

V is TRBV5-4 and J is TRBJ1-1; no reliable D call. The CDR3 consists of 15 residues. The V and J ends lost 2 bases and 0 bases respectively, with 11 bases between them. Looked up from germline, CDR1 is SGHNT and CDR2 is YYREEE (reference sequence). CDR3 DNA: TGTGCCAGCAGCTTAGGACCCTCTATGAACACTGAAGCTTTCTTT. This sequence encodes CASSLGPSMNTEAFF.

The sample holds a few counts of this clone. This chain joins TRBV7-3 and TRBJ2-1; D unresolved. The V gene's germline CDR1 is SGHTA and CDR2 FQGTGA. Trimming removed 3 bases from V and 6 bases from J, with 3 bases in between. This CDR3 has 11 residues. In DNA, the CDR3 is TGTGCCAGCAGCTTTACCAATGAGCAGTTCTTC. Its protein is CASSFTNEQFF.

The chain combines TRBV15 with TRBJ1-2, with D perhaps matching TRBD1 (6 bases). The CDR3 runs 15 residues. Trimming took 0 bases from V and 4 from J, leaving 12 bases between them. CDR1 and CDR2 from the germline V gene are LNHNV and YYDKDF (reference sequence). Here the CDR3 DNA reads TGTGCCACCAGCAGAGAGAGGGGGGCGAGCTATGGCTACACCTTC. Protein sequence: CATSRERGASYGYTF.

Regarding this clone: The junction and the germline gene differ at one end; a read error may be behind it. The V and J genes are TRBV5-1 and TRBJ2-2; D possibly corresponds to TRBD1 (6 bases). CDR3 length: 14 residues. Germline loops: CDR1 SGHRS, CDR2 YFSETQ. The CDR3 DNA sequence: TGTGCCAGCCGCTCGACAGGGAACACCGGGGAGCTGTTTTTT. Its protein product is CASRSTGNTGELFF.

This clone is judged medium-sized (0.01 to 0.1%). The CDR3 coding sequence is TGTGCCAGCTCACCACAAACAGGGGAGGAATGGGAGACCCAGTACTTC. It codes for CASSPQTGEEWETQYF. This chain uses TRBV18 with TRBJ2-5, with D possibly being TRBD1 (7 bases). Germline V gene sequence: CDR1 KGHSH, CDR2 LQKENI. Trimming cost V 1 base and J 5 bases, with 17 bases left between them. The CDR3 length is 16 residues.

Regarding this clone: Additional DNA sequences in this sample encode the identical CDR3. The chain recombines TRBV19 with TRBJ1-5; D unclear. This CDR3 region has 10 residues. V shed 8 bases and J shed 11 bases, with 10 bases lying between them. CDR1 is LNHDA, CDR2 SQIVND, per germline (reference sequence). The CDR3 here is CASGSIAQHF. CDR3 sequence (DNA): TGTGCCAGTGGATCAATAGCCCAGCATTTT.

This sequence joins TRBV18 and TRBJ2-7, with a tentative D call TRBD1 (6 bases). Trimming removed 3 bases from V and 0 bases from J, with 6 bases in between. There are 13 residues in the CDR3. Germline CDR1 and CDR2: KGHSH and LQKENI. The CDR3 DNA sequence: TGTGCCAGCTCACCGGACAGCTCCTACGAGCAGTACTTC. Protein: CASSPDSSYEQYF. Using reference TRBV18 and TRBJ2-7 for the parts outside the CDR3, the full variable domain is NAGVMQNPRHLVRRRGQEARLRCSPMKGHSHVYWYRQLPEEGLKFMVYLQKENIIDESGMPKERFSAEFPKEGPSILRIQQVVRGDSAAYFCASSPDSSYEQYFGPGTRLTVT.

V usage is TRBV19 and J usage is TRBJ2-6; a weak D match, TRBD1 (5 bases). CDR3 length: 16 residues. Per the germline V gene, CDR1 is LNHDA and CDR2 is SQIVND (reference sequence). Between the trimmed V and J ends, which lost 2 bases and 0 bases, there was a span of 8 bases. The CDR3 nucleotides read TGTGCCAGTAGTATACCAGGGATCTCTGGGGCCAACGTCCTGACTTTC. It codes for CASSIPGISGANVLTF.

The rearrangement uses TRBV30 and TRBJ2-1, with TRBD2 identical over 8 bases. V lost 4 bases and J lost 5; bases outside the gene matches: 10. The germline gives CDR1 GTSNPN, CDR2 SVGIG (reference sequence). The length of the CDR3 is 15 residues. In nucleotides, the CDR3 is TGTGCCTGGAATGCCGGGAGGGCCACTAACAATGAGCAGTTCTTC. Protein product: CAWNAGRATNNEQFF.

This clone came up a few times. The rearrangement uses TRBV5-1 and TRBJ2-7, with D uncertain. Trimming took off 0 bases at V and 0 bases at J, with 7 bases between the two ends. Germline CDR1 reads SGHRS; CDR2 reads YFSETQ. The CDR3 runs to 14 residues. In DNA, the CDR3 is TGCGCCAGCAGCTTGGGTGGGGTCTCCTACGAGCAGTACTTC. Amino acid sequence: CASSLGGVSYEQYF.

This clone was detected a few times. In DNA form, the CDR3 reads TGTGCCACCGACAGGGGGCCGAACACTGAAGCTTTCTTT. Translated: CATDRGPNTEAFF. The chain has TRBV19 and TRBJ1-1; 10 bases map to TRBD1. This CDR3 is built from 13 residues. Trimming removed 10 bases from V and 1 base from J; junction bases left unmatched: 3. Germline V gene sequence: CDR1 LNHDA, CDR2 SQIVND (reference sequence).

In this sample, this clone turned up a few times. The chain recombines TRBV30 with TRBJ2-3; 9 nucleotides match TRBD2. The CDR3 covers 16 residues. Germline V gene sequence: CDR1 GTSNPN, CDR2 SVGIG (reference sequence). With 4 bases clipped from V and 3 bases from J, the junction kept 11 bases outside the gene matches. This CDR3 is CAWNPGERGETDTQYF. CDR3 in DNA: TGTGCCTGGAACCCGGGGGAGCGGGGGGAGACAGATACGCAGTATTTT.

The gene calls are TRBV18 and TRBJ2-7; D unclear. Germline V gene data show CDR1 as KGHSH and CDR2 as LQKENI. V was shortened by 2 bases and J by 7 bases, with 6 bases between the two germline ends. CDR3 length: 11 amino acids. The CDR3 DNA is TGTGCCAGCTCACCAAAGGATGAGCAGTACTTC. Translation: CASSPKDEQYF.